Described below is a single T cell receptor beta chain sequence and its context. Antigen specificity is unknown. The method was immunoSEQ multiplex PCR; TCRdb's version includes in-frame clones alone and lacks a portion of them. The sample contains 150,000 or so clones, about nine tenths of which appear only once. The junction had 2 bases not matched to a gene; V was cut back by 8 bases and J by 6 bases. The germline CDR1 and CDR2 sequences are MNHEY and SVGAGI. The CDR3 is 11 residues long. This record belongs to a study of T cell responses to AZD1222 COVID-19 vaccine. The study's findings and limits: Spike as a whole was targeted by vaccine-associated CD4 TCRs, dominant at 160-218 and 743-854.

This sample comprised peripheral blood, obtained 28 days after the second AZD1222 dose. The sequence was obtained from an adult who received the AZD1222 COVID-19 vaccine. J is TRBJ2-3 and V is TRBV6-5; 7 bases fit TRBD1. DNA of the CDR3: TGTGCCAGCCAACAGGGGGATACGCAGTATTTT. It specifies CASQQGDTQYF.